This T cell receptor beta chain was recorded in a study of cytomegalovirus exposure and HLA in healthy donors. Trimming removed 1 base from V and 6 bases from J; junction bases left unmatched: 6. The CDR3 contains 14 residues. Germline-derived CDR1 and CDR2 are SGHRS and YFSETQ. 13 Jbeta primers and 60 Vbeta primers were used for the PCR. Clones were sequenced by immunoSEQ multiplex PCR, and TCRdb holds only the in-frame ones, with some missing. This table holds roughly 120,000 clones, around 81% found once. The sequenced material came from PBMCs. This TCR was sampled from a woman aged 40-49 years in good health and CMV-seronegative. The chain has TRBV5-1 and TRBJ1-2; 7 nucleotides match TRBD1. CDR3 protein: CASSLTTGPHGYTF. In nucleotides, the CDR3 is TGCGCCAGCAGCTTGACGACAGGGCCCCATGGCTACACCTTC.